These T cell receptor beta chains were read from a single sample in a study of T cells in Graves' hyperthyroidism and ophthalmopathy. MiXCR was run by TCRdb on the multiplex PCR reads, yielding one entry per CDR3 protein. The sample holds a few hundred thousand distinct CDR3 sequences, 11% to 15% seen once. The specimen was blood. Receptors originate from a woman in her twenties or thirties with Graves' hyperthyroidism that later progressed to Graves' ophthalmopathy. The CDR3 runs from the conserved cysteine through the conserved F or W. Each record gives: CDR3 protein, CDR3 DNA, clone size, V gene, J gene, D gene. D genes are given only for firm matches. Clone size appears in some rows only: once, few, many, or a class for an expanded clone.

CDR3: CAWTSGVDTGELFF
DNA: TGTGCCTGGACCTCGGGAGTTGACACCGGGGAGCTGTTTTTT
size: .
V: TRBV30
J: TRBJ2-2
D: .

CDR3: CASSKRMADTEAFF
DNA: TGTGCCAGTAGTAAGAGGATGGCGGACACTGAAGCTTTCTTT
size: .
V: TRBV19
J: TRBJ1-1
D: .

CDR3: CASHLSNTEAFF
DNA: TGTGCCAGCCATCTTTCGAACACTGAAGCTTTCTTT
size: once
V: TRBV6-1
J: TRBJ1-1
D: .

CDR3: CASSPTSGGGATDTQYF
DNA: TGTGCCAGCAGTCCGACTAGCGGGGGGGGAGCTACAGATACGCAGTATTTT
size: .
V: TRBV12-3/TRBV12-4
J: TRBJ2-3
D: TRBD2

CDR3: CSALSGTGNSPLHF
DNA: TGCAGTGCTCTTTCCGGGACAGGGAATTCACCCCTCCACTTT
size: many
V: TRBV20-1
J: TRBJ1-6
D: TRBD1

CDR3: CASSLGLGYTF
DNA: TGTGCCAGCAGCCTCGGGTTAGGCTACACCTTC
size: .
V: TRBV14
J: TRBJ1-2
D: .

CDR3: CASSLALLGLHYFGGPGELFF
DNA: TGTGCCAGCAGCTTAGCCCTTTTGGGACTGCACTATTTTGGAGGACCCGGGGAGCTGTTTTTT
size: few
V: TRBV11-3
J: TRBJ2-2
D: .

CDR3: CAITPGPGTGPGANVLTF
DNA: TGTGCCATCACCCCGGGTCCCGGGACGGGCCCTGGGGCCAACGTCCTGACTTTC
size: many
V: TRBV10-3
J: TRBJ2-6
D: .

CDR3: CASSGGQGSAYEQYF
DNA: TGTGCCAGCAGCGGGGGACAGGGGAGCGCCTACGAGCAGTACTTC
size: .
V: TRBV7-2
J: TRBJ2-7
D: TRBD1

CDR3: CASGSTGLGTSNEKLVF
DNA: TGTGCCAGCGGCTCGACAGGGTTGGGGACAAGTAATGAAAAACTGGTTTTT
size: .
V: TRBV28
J: TRBJ1-4
D: TRBD1

CDR3: CASSLYPNQPQHF
DNA: TGTGCCAGCAGCTTGTATCCGAATCAGCCCCAGCATTTT
size: .
V: TRBV5-8
J: TRBJ1-5
D: .

CDR3: CASSAQGERQPQHF
DNA: TGTGCCAGCAGTGCACAGGGTGAACGTCAGCCCCAGCATTTT
size: .
V: TRBV6-1
J: TRBJ1-5
D: .

CDR3: CASNLDRLNEKLFF
DNA: TGTGCCAGCAACCTGGACAGGCTTAATGAAAAACTGTTTTTT
size: many
V: TRBV2
J: TRBJ1-4
D: TRBD1

CDR3: CASSVSAGNTEAFF
DNA: TGTGCCAGTAGTGTGTCGGCCGGGAACACTGAAGCTTTCTTT
size: once
V: TRBV19
J: TRBJ1-1
D: .

CDR3: CAWSRDRGSYGYTF
DNA: TGTGCCTGGAGTCGGGACAGGGGGTCCTATGGCTACACCTTC
size: many
V: TRBV30
J: TRBJ1-2
D: TRBD1

CDR3: CASRHPGDGYTF
DNA: TGTGCCAGCAGGCACCCAGGGGATGGCTACACCTTC
size: many
V: TRBV28
J: TRBJ1-2
D: .

CDR3: CAITQGTSTDTQYF
DNA: TGTGCCATCACCCAAGGGACCTCCACAGATACGCAGTATTTT
size: once
V: TRBV10-3
J: TRBJ2-3
D: .

CDR3: CATSPLAGPSPEQYF
DNA: TGTGCCACCAGTCCCCTCGCGGGACCTTCGCCCGAGCAGTACTTC
size: few
V: TRBV15
J: TRBJ2-7
D: .

CDR3: CSARDVAGGIAYEQYF
DNA: TGCAGTGCTAGAGATGTGGCGGGCGGTATAGCCTACGAGCAGTACTTC
size: .
V: TRBV20-1
J: TRBJ2-7
D: .

CDR3: CASSQSDRGRRGTQYF
DNA: TGTGCCAGCAGCCAATCCGACAGGGGGAGGAGGGGTACGCAGTATTTT
size: many
V: TRBV11-3
J: TRBJ2-3
D: TRBD1

CDR3: CASSPPLAGGASEQYF
DNA: TGTGCCAGCAGTCCCCCCCTAGCGGGAGGGGCGAGCGAGCAGTACTTC
size: many
V: TRBV28
J: TRBJ2-7
D: TRBD2

CDR3: CASSLGPSSNQPQHF
DNA: TGTGCCAGCAGCTTAGGGCCATCTAGCAATCAGCCCCAGCATTTT
size: many
V: TRBV7-9
J: TRBJ1-5
D: .

CDR3: CASSPGLVSHEQYF
DNA: TGCGCCAGCTCCCCGGGACTAGTGTCCCACGAGCAGTACTTC
size: many
V: TRBV10-2
J: TRBJ2-7
D: TRBD2

CDR3: CSARDPPSDRNEQFF
DNA: TGCAGTGCTAGAGATCCCCCTAGCGATCGGAATGAGCAGTTCTTC
size: few
V: TRBV20-1
J: TRBJ2-1
D: .

CDR3: CASQRTGELFF
DNA: TGTGCCAGTCAACGCACCGGGGAGCTGTTTTTT
size: .
V: TRBV18
J: TRBJ2-2
D: .

CDR3: CASRGGRLQETQYF
DNA: TGTGCCAGCAGGGGGGGCAGACTCCAAGAGACCCAGTACTTC
size: many
V: TRBV28
J: TRBJ2-5
D: .

CDR3: CASLTTRAGGVEQYF
DNA: TGTGCCAGCTTAACGACGAGGGCAGGGGGAGTCGAGCAGTACTTC
size: .
V: TRBV6-1
J: TRBJ2-7
D: TRBD1

CDR3: CASSVIVNEQFF
DNA: TGTGCCAGCAGTGTTATCGTCAATGAGCAGTTCTTC
size: many
V: TRBV7-2
J: TRBJ2-1
D: .

CDR3: CASSYSPLPGTSVYNEQFF
DNA: TGTGCCAGCAGTTACTCCCCGCTCCCCGGGACTAGCGTTTACAATGAGCAGTTCTTC
size: many
V: TRBV6-2/TRBV6-3
J: TRBJ2-1
D: TRBD2